This TCR beta chain was observed in a study of read filtering for tumor transcriptome and immune sequencing. Whole-study context: RNA-seq yielded only roughly 80 to 1,300 TCR reads, IR-seq about 4 to 10.27 million.

This library used around 400 ng RNA and molecular barcoded adaptors spanning alpha/delta and beta/gamma chains. MiXCR, applied by TCRdb to the reads, yields one record per CDR3 protein. The table has around 140,000 distinct CDR3 sequences, less than 15% seen once; the top ten hold more than 6.5%. Findings and caveats of the study: Correlation between methods rose after single-read clonotypes were removed. Even smaller IR-seq throughput identified most shared clonotypes.

This clonotype was found many times. The antigen remains undetermined. Bone marrow was sampled from every patient at the time of active disease. Specimen: a population of CD138-negative cells sorted from bone marrow. The clonotype originates from a donor over 35 with multiple myeloma.

As DNA, the CDR3 is TGTGCCAGCAGTTGGGGGGTGAATCAGCCCCAGCATTTT. Its protein is CASSWGVNQPQHF. The genes are TRBV12-3 or TRBV12-4 and TRBJ1-5; D is perhaps TRBD1 (5 bases). V gave up 4 bases and J gave up 4 bases, with 8 bases separating them. CDR3 length equals 13 residues.